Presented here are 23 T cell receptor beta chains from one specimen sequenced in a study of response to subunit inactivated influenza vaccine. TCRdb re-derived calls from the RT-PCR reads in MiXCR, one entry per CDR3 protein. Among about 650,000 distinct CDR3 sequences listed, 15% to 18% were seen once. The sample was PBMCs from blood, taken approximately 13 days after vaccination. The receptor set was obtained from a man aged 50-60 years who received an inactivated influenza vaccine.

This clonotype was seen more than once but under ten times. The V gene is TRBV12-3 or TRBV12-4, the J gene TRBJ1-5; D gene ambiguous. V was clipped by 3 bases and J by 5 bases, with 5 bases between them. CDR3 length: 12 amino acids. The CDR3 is CASSFSYQPQHF. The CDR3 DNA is TGTGCCAGCAGTTTCAGTTATCAGCCCCAGCATTTT.

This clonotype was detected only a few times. This chain's CDR3 is CASRGLAGVLSGANVLTF. CDR3 nucleotides: TGTGCCAGCAGAGGACTAGCGGGAGTTTTATCTGGGGCCAACGTCCTGACTTTC. J is TRBJ2-6 and V is TRBV2; TRBD2 agrees at 13 bases. V lost 6 bases and J lost 1; bases outside the gene matches: 6. Germline CDR1 SNHLY, CDR2 FYNNEI. The CDR3 totals 18 residues.

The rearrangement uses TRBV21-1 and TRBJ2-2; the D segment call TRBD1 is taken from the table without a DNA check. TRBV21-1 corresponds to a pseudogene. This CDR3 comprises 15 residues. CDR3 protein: CADAPTEGSAGELFF. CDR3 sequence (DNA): TGTGCCGACGCCCCGACAGAGGGGTCGGCCGGGGAGCTGTTTTTT.

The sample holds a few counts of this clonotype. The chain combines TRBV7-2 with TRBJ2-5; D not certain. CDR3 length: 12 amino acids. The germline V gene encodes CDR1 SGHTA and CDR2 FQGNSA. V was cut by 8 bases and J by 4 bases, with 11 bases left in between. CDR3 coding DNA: TGTGCCAGCCGACGAATAGGAGAGACCCAGTACTTC. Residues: CASRRIGETQYF.

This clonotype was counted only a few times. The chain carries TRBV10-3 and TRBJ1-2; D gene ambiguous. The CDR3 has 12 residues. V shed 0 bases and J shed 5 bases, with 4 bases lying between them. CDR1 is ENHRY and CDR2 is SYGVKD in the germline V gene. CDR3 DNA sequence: TGTGCCATCAGTGAGTCTGGTTATGGCTACACCTTC. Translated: CAISESGYGYTF.

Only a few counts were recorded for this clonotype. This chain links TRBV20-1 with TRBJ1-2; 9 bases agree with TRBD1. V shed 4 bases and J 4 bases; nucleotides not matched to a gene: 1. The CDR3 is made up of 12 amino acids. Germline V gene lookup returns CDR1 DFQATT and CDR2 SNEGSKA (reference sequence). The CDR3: CSAIQGAYGYTF. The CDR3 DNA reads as TGCAGTGCTATACAGGGGGCCTATGGCTACACCTTC.

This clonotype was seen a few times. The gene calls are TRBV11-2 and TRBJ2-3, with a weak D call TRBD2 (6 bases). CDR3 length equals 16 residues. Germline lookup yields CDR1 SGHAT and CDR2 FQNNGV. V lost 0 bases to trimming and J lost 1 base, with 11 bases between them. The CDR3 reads CASSLDLSGGTDTQYF. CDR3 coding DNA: TGTGCCAGCAGCTTAGATCTATCGGGGGGCACAGATACGCAGTATTTT.

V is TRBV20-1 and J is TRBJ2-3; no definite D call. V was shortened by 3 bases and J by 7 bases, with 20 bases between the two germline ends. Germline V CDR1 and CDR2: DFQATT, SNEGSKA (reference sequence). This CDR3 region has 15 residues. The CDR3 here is CSASFRRNPKYTQYF. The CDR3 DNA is TGCAGTGCTAGTTTTCGACGGAACCCCAAGTATACGCAGTATTTT.

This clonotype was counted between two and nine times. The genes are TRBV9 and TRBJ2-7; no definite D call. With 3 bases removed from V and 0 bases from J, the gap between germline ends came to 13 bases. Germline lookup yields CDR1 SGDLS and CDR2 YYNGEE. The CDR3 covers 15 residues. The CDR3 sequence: CASSAPLHSSYEQYF. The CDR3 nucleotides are TGTGCCAGCAGCGCCCCACTACATAGCTCCTACGAGCAGTACTTC.

CDR3 bases: TGCAGTGCTTTGCGGAGAGGGGTTTACAATGAGCAGTTCTTC. This gives the protein CSALRRGVYNEQFF. This rearrangement joins TRBV20-1 to TRBJ2-1, with D perhaps matching TRBD1 or TRBD2 (5 bases each). Germline CDR1 DFQATT, CDR2 SNEGSKA (reference sequence). The CDR3 consists of 14 residues. The V end lost 5 bases, the J end lost 4 bases, and 15 bases lay between the germline ends.

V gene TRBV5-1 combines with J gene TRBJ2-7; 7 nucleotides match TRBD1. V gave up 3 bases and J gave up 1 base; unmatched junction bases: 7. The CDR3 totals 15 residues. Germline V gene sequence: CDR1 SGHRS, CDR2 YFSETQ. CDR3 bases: TGCGCCAGCAGCTCCACCGGGACAGAGTCCTACGAGCAGTACTTC. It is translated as CASSSTGTESYEQYF. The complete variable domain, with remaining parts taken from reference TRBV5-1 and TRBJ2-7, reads KAGVTQTPRYLIKTRGQQVTLSCSPISGHRSVSWYQQTPGQGLQFLFEYFSETQRNKGNFPGRFSGRQFSNSRSEMNVSTLELGDSALYLCASSSTGTESYEQYFGPGTRLTVT.

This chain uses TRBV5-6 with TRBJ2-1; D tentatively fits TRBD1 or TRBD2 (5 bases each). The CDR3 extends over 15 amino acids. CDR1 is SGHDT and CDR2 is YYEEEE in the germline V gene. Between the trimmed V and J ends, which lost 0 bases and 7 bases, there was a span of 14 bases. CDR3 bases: TGTGCCAGCAGCTTGGGAGGGGTTATTGGGAATGAGCAGTTCTTC. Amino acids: CASSLGGVIGNEQFF.

CDR3 sequence: CSAMHPGPHSGANVLTF. CDR3 coding DNA: TGCAGTGCTATGCACCCGGGACCGCACTCTGGGGCCAACGTCCTGACTTTC. This rearrangement joins TRBV20-1 to TRBJ2-6, with D possibly called TRBD1 or TRBD2 (5 bases each). The V gene lost 4 bases and the J gene lost 0 bases, with 16 bases spanning the gap. The CDR3 has 17 residues. CDR1 DFQATT and CDR2 SNEGSKA come from the germline V gene (reference sequence).

This CDR3 is CASSLGRIEAFF. CDR3 nucleotide sequence: TGTGCCAGCAGCTTAGGCAGGATTGAAGCTTTCTTT. V usage is TRBV7-2 and J usage is TRBJ1-1; D gene ambiguous. V was shortened by 1 base and J by 7 bases, with 7 bases between the two germline ends. Per the germline V gene, CDR1 is SGHTA and CDR2 is FQGNSA. The CDR3 covers 12 residues.

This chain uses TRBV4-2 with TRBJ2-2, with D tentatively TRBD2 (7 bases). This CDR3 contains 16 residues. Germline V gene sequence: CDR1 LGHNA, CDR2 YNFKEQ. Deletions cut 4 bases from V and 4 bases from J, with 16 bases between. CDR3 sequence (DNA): TGTGCCAGCAGCCTGGACGGGGGGCGAGGCACCGGGGAGCTGTTTTTT. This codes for CASSLDGGRGTGELFF.

The CDR3 DNA sequence: TGCAGCGTTGTGTCAGGGGGCAAAAATGAGCAGTTCTTC. It codes for CSVVSGGKNEQFF. This chain joins TRBV29-1 and TRBJ2-1; 8 bases agree with TRBD1. V lost 4 bases to trimming and J lost 7 bases; unmatched junction nucleotides: 6. Looked up from germline, CDR1 is SQVTM and CDR2 is ANQGSEA. This CDR3 has 13 amino acids.

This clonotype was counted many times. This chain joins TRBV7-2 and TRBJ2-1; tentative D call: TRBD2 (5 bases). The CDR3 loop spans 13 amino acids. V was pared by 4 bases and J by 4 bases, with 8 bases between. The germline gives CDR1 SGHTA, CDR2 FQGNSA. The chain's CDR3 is CASSSLAYNEQFF. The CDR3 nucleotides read TGTGCCAGCAGCTCGCTAGCTTACAATGAGCAGTTCTTC.

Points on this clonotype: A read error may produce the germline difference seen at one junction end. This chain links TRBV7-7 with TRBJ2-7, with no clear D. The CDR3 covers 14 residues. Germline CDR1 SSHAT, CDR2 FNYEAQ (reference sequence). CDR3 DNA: TGTGCTAGCAGCTTAGATGCTAACTCCTACGAGCAGTACTTC. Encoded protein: CASSLDANSYEQYF.

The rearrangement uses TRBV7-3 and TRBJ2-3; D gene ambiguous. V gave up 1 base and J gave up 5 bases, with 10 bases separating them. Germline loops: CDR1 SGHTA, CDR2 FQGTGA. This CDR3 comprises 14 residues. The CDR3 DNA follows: TGTGCCAGCAGCTTAAATTCGGGCGGAGATACGCAGTATTTT. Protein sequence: CASSLNSGGDTQYF.

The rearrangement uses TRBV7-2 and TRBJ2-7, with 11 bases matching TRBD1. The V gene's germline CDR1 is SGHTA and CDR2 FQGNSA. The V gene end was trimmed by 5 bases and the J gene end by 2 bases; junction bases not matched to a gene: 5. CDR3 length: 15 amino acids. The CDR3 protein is CASSPRGQGAYEQYF. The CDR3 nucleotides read TGTGCCAGCAGCCCCCGGGGACAGGGGGCCTACGAGCAGTACTTC.

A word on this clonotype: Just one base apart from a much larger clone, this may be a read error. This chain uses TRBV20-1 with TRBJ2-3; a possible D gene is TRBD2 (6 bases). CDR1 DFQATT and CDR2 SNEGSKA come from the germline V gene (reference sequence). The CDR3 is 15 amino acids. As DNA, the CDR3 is TGCTGTGCTACGATCCGGGACTCAAGCACAGATACGCAGTATTTT. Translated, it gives CCATIRDSSTDTQYF.

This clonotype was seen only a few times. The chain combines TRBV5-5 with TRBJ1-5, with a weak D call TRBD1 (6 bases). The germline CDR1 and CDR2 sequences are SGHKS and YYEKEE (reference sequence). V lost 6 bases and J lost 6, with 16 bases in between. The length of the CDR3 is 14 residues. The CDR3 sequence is CASTVQGGGQPQHF. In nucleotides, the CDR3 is TGTGCCAGCACCGTACAGGGAGGGGGTCAGCCCCAGCATTTT. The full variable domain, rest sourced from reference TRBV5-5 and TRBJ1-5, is DAGVTQSPTHLIKTRGQQVTLRCSPISGHKSVSWYQQVLGQGPQFIFQYYEKEERGRGNFPDRFSARQFPNYSSELNVNALLLGDSALYLCASTVQGGGQPQHFGDGTRLSIL.

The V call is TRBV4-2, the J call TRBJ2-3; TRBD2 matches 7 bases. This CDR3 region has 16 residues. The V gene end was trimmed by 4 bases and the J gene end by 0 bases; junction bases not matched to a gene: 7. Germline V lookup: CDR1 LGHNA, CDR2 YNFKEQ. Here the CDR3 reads CASSPSGGSSTDTQYF. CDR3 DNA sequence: TGTGCCAGCAGCCCCTCGGGGGGTAGTAGCACAGATACGCAGTATTTT.